This record concerns one T cell receptor (beta chain) sequence. These data belong to a study of technical replicates of blood from a few donors. Only in-frame clones appear in the TCRdb table, and some are missing; sequencing was by immunoSEQ multiplex PCR. Here the sample spans 55,000 to 75,000 clones, 75% to 95% being singletons. J was trimmed by 2 bases and V by 0 bases; bases with no gene match: 5. CDR3 length: 16 residues. The germline gives CDR1 SGHRS, CDR2 YFSETQ. The genes are TRBV5-1 and TRBJ2-5; 9 bases line up with TRBD2. The source material was PBMCs. The source is a human donor in good health. Some clones in this sample may be carry-over from other donors' samples. CDR3 in amino acids: CASSLGPSGKQETQYF. The CDR3, as DNA: TGCGCCAGCAGCTTGGGGCCTAGCGGGAAACAAGAGACCCAGTACTTC. Based on the CDR3 plus reference TRBV5-1 and TRBJ2-5, the full variable domain is KAGVTQTPRYLIKTRGQQVTLSCSPISGHRSVSWYQQTPGQGLQFLFEYFSETQRNKGNFPGRFSGRQFSNSRSEMNVSTLELGDSALYLCASSLGPSGKQETQYFGPGTRLLVL.